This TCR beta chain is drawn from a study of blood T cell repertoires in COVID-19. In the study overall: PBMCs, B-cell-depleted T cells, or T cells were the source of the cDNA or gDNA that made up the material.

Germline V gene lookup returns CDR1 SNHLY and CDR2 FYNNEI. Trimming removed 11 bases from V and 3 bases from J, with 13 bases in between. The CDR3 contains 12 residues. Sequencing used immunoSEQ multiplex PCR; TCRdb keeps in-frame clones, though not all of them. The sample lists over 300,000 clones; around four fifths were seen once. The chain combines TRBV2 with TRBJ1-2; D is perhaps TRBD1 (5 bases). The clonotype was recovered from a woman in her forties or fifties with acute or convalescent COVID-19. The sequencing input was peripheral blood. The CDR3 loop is CALGGVYYGYTF. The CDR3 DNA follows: TGTGCCTTGGGGGGGGTGTACTATGGCTACACCTTC. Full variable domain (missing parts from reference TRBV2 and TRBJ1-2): EPEVTQTPSHQVTQMGQEVILRCVPISNHLYFYWYRQILGQKVEFLVSFYNNEISEKSEIFDDQFSVERPDGSNFTLKIRSTKLEDSAMYFCALGGVYYGYTFGSGTRLTVV.